The rows below give T cell receptor beta chains drawn from one sample of a study of CD8+ T cells in alopecia areata. Measured with immunoSEQ multiplex PCR; TCRdb has only the in-frame clones, and not every one. The data contain 3,900 or so clones, around 70% of them singletons. This material consisted of skin, taken at week 24, from a patient treated with tofacitinib. The receptors derive from a human donor with alopecia areata. CDR3s include the opening cysteine and the closing phenylalanine or tryptophan. Fields, in order: D gene, clone size, V gene, J gene, CDR3 protein, CDR3 DNA. D genes are given only for firm matches. Clone sizes are given selectively: once, few, many, or a class where the clone is expanded.

>-|-|TRBV13|TRBJ2-7
CASSARDYEQYF
TGTGCCAGCAGCGCTAGGGACTACGAGCAGTACTTC
>-|-|TRBV7-9|TRBJ1-1
CASSWGGTEAFF
TGTGCCAGCAGCTGGGGCGGCACTGAAGCTTTCTTT
>TRBD1|-|TRBV7-2|TRBJ1-2
CASSLRDREYGYTF
TGTGCCAGCAGTTTAAGGGACAGGGAATATGGCTACACCTTC
>-|-|TRBV10-3|TRBJ1-1
CAISPGSVTEAFF
TGTGCCATCAGTCCAGGGTCCGTCACTGAAGCTTTCTTT
>-|-|TRBV20-1|TRBJ2-4
CSASEEIQYF
TGCAGTGCTAGCGAAGAAATTCAGTACTTC
>-|-|TRBV7-3|TRBJ1-1
CASSQSGANTEAFF
TGTGCCAGCAGCCAATCAGGGGCGAACACTGAAGCTTTCTTT
>TRBD2|-|TRBV10-3|TRBJ2-3
CAISESGLAGSTDTQYF
TGTGCCATCAGTGAGTCAGGACTAGCGGGGAGCACAGATACGCAGTATTTT
>-|-|TRBV7-8|TRBJ2-3
CASSLSEDTQYF
TGTGCCAGCAGCTTATCCGAAGATACGCAGTATTTT
>TRBD1|-|TRBV25-1|TRBJ1-6
CASSQRTGANNSPLHF
TGTGCCAGCAGTCAGCGGACAGGAGCCAATAATTCACCCCTCCACTTT
>TRBD1|-|TRBV7-9|TRBJ1-2
CASSFEGGGYGYTF
TGTGCCAGCAGCTTTGAAGGGGGCGGCTATGGCTACACCTTC
>-|few|TRBV6-5|TRBJ1-6
CASAIGGALGSPLHF
TGTGCCAGCGCGATAGGTGGGGCCTTAGGGTCACCCCTCCACTTT
>-|few|TRBV9|TRBJ2-1
CASSVAPTGYNEQFF
TGTGCCAGCAGCGTAGCTCCGACAGGTTACAATGAGCAGTTCTTC
>-|-|TRBV13|TRBJ1-2
CASSLERRGYGYTF
TGTGCCAGCAGCTTAGAGCGTAGGGGCTATGGCTACACCTTC
>TRBD1|few|TRBV27|TRBJ2-1
CASSLSGQGELF
TGTGCCAGCAGTTTATCTGGACAGGGGGAACTCTTC
>TRBD1|-|TRBV7-6|TRBJ1-1
CASRRDSMNTEAFF
TGTGCCAGCAGACGGGACAGCATGAACACTGAAGCTTTCTTT
>-|-|TRBV27|TRBJ1-2
CASSLYPSGGIDYGYTF
TGTGCCAGCAGTTTATATCCCTCTGGGGGAATTGACTATGGCTACACCTTC
>-|-|TRBV29-1|TRBJ2-7
CSALQRNSYEQYF
TGCAGCGCCCTACAGCGAAACTCCTACGAGCAGTACTTC
>-|-|TRBV30|TRBJ2-1
CAWSGGYGDNEQFF
TGTGCCTGGAGCGGCGGGTATGGAGACAATGAGCAGTTCTTC
>TRBD1|-|TRBV27|TRBJ2-3
CASSRDRPTDTQYF
TGTGCCAGCAGCCGGGACAGGCCCACAGATACGCAGTATTTT
>TRBD1|-|TRBV19|TRBJ1-1
CASSSGTGGSKVEAFF
TGTGCCAGTAGTTCTGGGACAGGGGGGAGTAAGGTTGAAGCTTTCTTT
>TRBD2|-|TRBV27|TRBJ2-7
CASSLYPLAGGREYF
TGTGCCAGCAGTTTATACCCCCTAGCGGGGGGGCGAGAGTACTTC
>-|-|TRBV28|TRBJ2-4
CASSFGFRLAKNIQYF
TGTGCCAGCAGTTTTGGTTTCAGGCTAGCCAAAAACATTCAGTACTTC
>TRBD1|-|TRBV28|TRBJ2-1
CASSFSTGGNEQFF
TGTGCCAGCAGTTTCTCGACAGGGGGCAATGAGCAGTTCTTC
>TRBD1|-|TRBV4-1|TRBJ1-2
CASSPWTGGNYGYTF
TGCGCCAGCAGCCCCTGGACAGGGGGAAACTATGGCTACACCTTC
>-|-|TRBV5-1|TRBJ2-2
CASSLTGAITGELFF
TGCGCCAGCAGCTTGACGGGGGCAATAACCGGGGAGCTGTTTTTT
>TRBD1|-|TRBV7-2|TRBJ1-6
CASSFSGTVSSYNSPLHF
TGTGCCAGCAGCTTCTCCGGGACAGTGAGCTCCTATAATTCACCCCTCCACTTT
>-|-|TRBV7-9|TRBJ2-7
CASSFLYEQYF
TGTGCCAGCAGCTTCCTCTACGAGCAGTACTTC
>TRBD1|-|TRBV7-9|TRBJ2-5
CASSRKDRGRRQETQYF
TGTGCCAGCAGCCGCAAAGACAGGGGGCGTCGCCAAGAGACCCAGTACTTC
>-|-|TRBV6-1|TRBJ2-7
CASSAQGSGTLAYEQYF
TGTGCCAGCAGTGCACAGGGTTCGGGCACCCTCGCCTACGAGCAGTACTTC
>-|few|TRBV4-2|TRBJ2-7
CASSQVQGVGEQYF
TGTGCCAGCAGCCAAGTACAGGGCGTGGGCGAGCAGTACTTC
>TRBD1|few|TRBV19|TRBJ2-1
CATHGTGQTNEQFF
TGTGCCACCCATGGGACAGGTCAAACCAATGAGCAGTTCTTC
>TRBD1|-|TRBV7-9|TRBJ2-5
CASSRDSGETQYF
TGTGCCAGCAGCCGGGACAGTGGGGAGACCCAGTACTTC
>TRBD2|-|TRBV2|TRBJ2-3
CASPGTSGVDTQYF
TGTGCCAGCCCTGGGACTAGCGGGGTAGATACGCAGTATTTT
>-|-|TRBV11-2|TRBJ2-5
CASSSLDTETQYF
TGTGCCAGCAGCTCCCTGGACACTGAGACCCAGTACTTC
>TRBD1|-|TRBV14|TRBJ2-1
CASSLNRGENEQFF
TGTGCCAGCAGCCTCAACAGGGGCGAAAATGAGCAGTTCTTC
>-|-|TRBV29-1|TRBJ2-2
CSVLQLRGELFF
TGCAGCGTGCTACAACTTAGAGGGGAGCTGTTTTTT